These 23 T cell receptor beta chains were sequenced from one sample in a study of cytomegalovirus exposure and HLA in healthy donors. The PCR employed 60 Vbeta primers together with 13 Jbeta primers. Some clones are missing from TCRdb's copy, which holds only in-frame ones; the method was immunoSEQ multiplex PCR. Here the sample spans 150,000 to 200,000 clones, 80% to 90% being singletons. The sample comprised PBMCs. All receptors derive from a woman aged 18-29 years in good health and CMV-seronegative.

This rearrangement joins TRBV6-5 to TRBJ2-5, with 7 bases that match TRBD2. The end of the DNA aligns better with TRBJ2-7, so the J call may be wrong. Per the germline V gene, CDR1 is MNHEY and CDR2 is SVGAGI. The CDR3 is made up of 16 amino acids. CDR3 sequence (DNA): TGTGCCAGCAGTTACTCGAGTGGCGGGAGTCTCTACGAGCAGTACTTC. Translation gives CASSYSSGGSLYEQYF.

The chain couples TRBV27 to TRBJ2-1; possible D gene TRBD2, 5 bases. V lost 6 bases and J 4 bases, leaving 7 bases between the germline ends. This CDR3 spans 12 amino acids. Germline V CDR1 and CDR2: MNHEY, SMNVEV (reference sequence). The CDR3 here is CASSRDYNEQFF. Written as DNA, the CDR3 is TGTGCCAGCAGCCGGGATTACAATGAGCAGTTCTTC.

This rearrangement joins TRBV27 to TRBJ2-3; 7 bases agree with TRBD1. The CDR3 sequence is 15 residues long. The ends lost 3 bases at V and 6 bases at J; junction bases unmatched: 9. Germline CDR1 is MNHEY and CDR2 is SMNVEV (reference sequence). CDR3 in amino acids: CASSFGQARVDTQYF. For the CDR3, the DNA is TGTGCCAGCAGTTTTGGACAGGCCCGAGTGGATACGCAGTATTTT.

This chain connects TRBV6-1 to TRBJ1-4; D possibly corresponds to TRBD1 (5 bases). Trimming took 6 bases from V and 3 from J, leaving 11 bases between them. The germline CDR1 and CDR2 sequences are MNHNS and SASEGT. The CDR3 runs to 14 residues. CDR3 bases: TGTGCCAGCAGGGCTTCGACAGCTAATGAAAAACTGTTTTTT. It specifies CASRASTANEKLFF.

This chain connects TRBV20-1 to TRBJ2-1; D gene uncertain. V was cut by 3 bases and J by 6 bases, with 6 bases left in between. Germline assignment: CDR1 DFQATT and CDR2 SNEGSKA (reference sequence). This CDR3 region has 11 residues. The chain's CDR3 is CSARSGNEQFF. As DNA, the CDR3 is TGCAGTGCTAGGTCCGGCAATGAGCAGTTCTTC.

Worth noting for this clone: At the DNA level, this CDR3 is encoded by other sequences in the same sample as well. The chain's CDR3 is CASSLRGGETQYF. CDR3 sequence (DNA): TGTGCCAGCAGCTTAAGGGGGGGAGAGACCCAGTACTTC. The V call is TRBV7-7, the J call TRBJ2-5; TRBD2 is a possible D gene (7 bases). Germline V CDR1 and CDR2: SSHAT, FNYEAQ (reference sequence). V lost 2 bases and J 4 bases, leaving 8 bases between the germline ends. This CDR3 has 13 residues.

The V gene is TRBV27, the J gene TRBJ2-1, with TRBD2 matching over 11 bases. The germline gives CDR1 MNHEY, CDR2 SMNVEV (reference sequence). The junction had 8 bases not matched to a gene; V was cut back by 6 bases and J by 4 bases. This CDR3 has 16 amino acids. CDR3 in DNA: TGTGCCAGCAGCCCGGCTAGCGGGGGGATTTACAATGAGCAGTTCTTC. Translation: CASSPASGGIYNEQFF.

This chain connects TRBV5-8 to TRBJ2-5, with 7 positions matching TRBD1. The J call may be in error: the DNA end matches TRBJ2-7 better. This CDR3 spans 15 amino acids. In germline, CDR1 is SGHTS, CDR2 YDEGEE. For the CDR3, the DNA is TGTGCCAGCAGTCCTAGGGGGCTGAGCTCCTACGAGCAGTACTTC. Protein: CASSPRGLSSYEQYF.

The gene calls are TRBV20-1 and TRBJ2-5; unclear D gene. Germline V gene data show CDR1 as DFQATT and CDR2 as SNEGSKA (reference sequence). The CDR3 length is 11 residues. Trimming left V 5 bases short and J 5 bases short, with 9 bases between. CDR3 bases: TGCAGTGCTTCAACGAGGGAGACCCAGTACTTC. Amino acids: CSASTRETQYF.

This clone was seen a single time. The rearrangement links TRBV5-1 to TRBJ1-1; D ambiguous. CDR3 length: 16 amino acids. The germline gives CDR1 SGHRS, CDR2 YFSETQ. The V gene lost 2 bases and the J gene lost 3 bases, with 17 bases spanning the gap. For the CDR3, the DNA is TGCGCCAGCAGCTTTTCGTTCAGGCCGCCCGACACTGAAGCTTTCTTT. This encodes CASSFSFRPPDTEAFF.

This clone was recorded once. The junction does not match germline at one end; this may be a read error. The chain uses TRBV28 and TRBJ2-5; D is perhaps TRBD2 (6 bases). Germline V CDR1 and CDR2: MDHEN, SYDVKM. The CDR3 length is 14 residues. The CDR3, as DNA: TGTGCCAGCACCCCTAGGTCCAATGAGCTATGGACTAACTTC. It encodes CASTPRSNELWTNF.

V gene TRBV6-6 combines with J gene TRBJ2-3; a weak D match, TRBD2 (5 bases). The germline V gene encodes CDR1 MNHNY and CDR2 SVGAGI (reference sequence). Trimming removed 4 bases from V and 7 bases from J, with 9 bases in between. The CDR3 consists of 12 residues. The CDR3 is CASSSGWNTQYF. The CDR3, as DNA: TGTGCCAGCAGTTCGGGGTGGAATACGCAGTATTTT.

V is TRBV5-4 and J is TRBJ1-2; D gene unclear. Germline-derived CDR1 and CDR2 are SGHNT and YYREEE (reference sequence). V lost 0 bases and J lost 4, with 7 bases in between. This CDR3 comprises 13 residues. The CDR3 reads CASSLGGSYGYTF. DNA for the CDR3: TGTGCCAGCAGCTTGGGCGGGTCCTATGGCTACACCTTC.

This rearrangement joins TRBV11-2 to TRBJ1-6; D is unresolved. The CDR3 contains 13 residues. V was shortened by 3 bases and J by 10 bases, with 10 bases between the two germline ends. Germline-derived CDR1 and CDR2 are SGHAT and FQNNGV. CDR3 sequence: CASSFARASPLHF. The CDR3 DNA reads as TGTGCCAGCAGCTTCGCGAGGGCCTCACCCCTCCACTTT.

This clone was observed a handful of times. CDR3 in DNA: TGTGCCAGCAGTGAAGTGGGGGGACAGCCCCAGCATTTT. Encoded protein: CASSEVGGQPQHF. The chain employs TRBV2 and TRBJ1-5; TRBD1 is a possible D gene (5 bases). Germline V CDR1 and CDR2: SNHLY, FYNNEI. Trimming left V 1 base short and J 7 bases short, with 8 bases between. The CDR3 extends over 13 amino acids.

This chain links TRBV7-2 with TRBJ2-3, with D unresolved. The germline CDR1 and CDR2 sequences are SGHTA and FQGNSA. This CDR3 is 13 amino acids long. The V gene lost 3 bases and the J gene lost 2 bases, with 6 bases spanning the gap. The CDR3: CASSFDNTDTQYF. In DNA form, the CDR3 reads TGTGCCAGCAGCTTCGACAACACAGATACGCAGTATTTT.

V usage is TRBV15 and J usage is TRBJ1-3; weak D call: TRBD1 (5 bases). This CDR3 has 17 amino acids. Between the trimmed V and J ends, which lost 2 bases and 0 bases, there was a span of 14 bases. The germline V gene has CDR1 LNHNV and CDR2 YYDKDF (reference sequence). Here the CDR3 reads CATSRPLRGPSGNTIYF. CDR3 coding DNA: TGTGCCACCAGCAGACCTCTAAGGGGTCCCTCTGGAAACACCATATATTTT.

V usage is TRBV28 and J usage is TRBJ1-2; 9 bases are shared with TRBD1. This CDR3 comprises 13 residues. Germline V gene lookup returns CDR1 MDHEN and CDR2 SYDVKM. V shed 6 bases, J shed 4 bases, and the junction held 3 bases outside the gene matches. CDR3 nucleotides: TGTGCCAGCAGGCCACAGGGGGCCTATGGCTACACCTTC. Protein sequence: CASRPQGAYGYTF.

The count of this clone is one. The rearrangement uses TRBV28 and TRBJ1-1; no definite D call. This CDR3 has 11 amino acids. Germline assignment: CDR1 MDHEN and CDR2 SYDVKM. Trimming shortened V by 4 bases and J by 4 bases, and 4 bases separated the two germline ends. CDR3 in amino acids: CASSSSTEAFF. The CDR3 coding sequence is TGTGCCAGCAGTTCTAGCACTGAAGCTTTCTTT.

The chain carries TRBV5-5 and TRBJ1-4; D perhaps matches TRBD1 (5 bases). Germline values: CDR1 SGHKS, CDR2 YYEKEE (reference sequence). Trimming took off 4 bases at V and 3 bases at J, with 16 bases between the two ends. This CDR3 spans 16 amino acids. CDR3 loop: CASSQHRGVANEKLFF. CDR3 nucleotide sequence: TGTGCCAGCAGCCAACATCGGGGGGTTGCTAATGAAAAACTGTTTTTT.

V is TRBV9 and J is TRBJ2-1; maybe TRBD2 (5 bases). The germline CDR1 and CDR2 sequences are SGDLS and YYNGEE. V was clipped by 3 bases and J by 10 bases, with 23 bases between them. The CDR3 length is 16 residues. The CDR3 loop is CASSGQLVSLLKEQFF. CDR3 in DNA: TGTGCCAGCAGCGGTCAACTAGTCTCCCTACTTAAGGAGCAGTTCTTC.

The chain couples TRBV5-1 to TRBJ2-2; TRBD1 agrees at 7 bases. In germline, CDR1 is SGHRS, CDR2 YFSETQ. The CDR3 runs to 16 residues. V lost 4 bases and J lost 2; bases outside the gene matches: 8. The CDR3 loop is CASSLGAGGNTGELFF. In nucleotides, the CDR3 is TGCGCCAGCAGCCTTGGGGCAGGGGGAAACACCGGGGAGCTGTTTTTT. Full variable domain (outside the CDR3, taken from reference TRBV5-1 and TRBJ2-2): KAGVTQTPRYLIKTRGQQVTLSCSPISGHRSVSWYQQTPGQGLQFLFEYFSETQRNKGNFPGRFSGRQFSNSRSEMNVSTLELGDSALYLCASSLGAGGNTGELFFGEGSRLTVL.

The chain combines TRBV27 with TRBJ1-2, with no clear D. The CDR3 runs to 13 residues. The germline CDR1 and CDR2 sequences are MNHEY and SMNVEV (reference sequence). V shed 3 bases and J shed 8 bases, with 13 bases lying between them. The CDR3 loop is CASSFQHYGGYTF. The CDR3 bases are TGTGCCAGCAGTTTTCAACACTATGGGGGCTACACCTTC.